The 26 T cell receptor beta chains below all came from one sample that was sequenced in a study of response to subunit inactivated influenza vaccine. Each CDR3 protein is one row after TCRdb ran MiXCR on the RT-PCR reads. The sample carries 170,000 or so distinct CDR3 sequences, approximately 12% recorded once. The input for sequencing was CD8+ T cells sorted from PBMCs, taken less than 30 months after vaccination. Receptor source: a man between 50 and 75 years old who received an inactivated influenza vaccine.

This clonotype has just a few counts. This rearrangement joins TRBV24-1 to TRBJ2-2; D gene uncertain. Germline V gene sequence: CDR1 KGHDR, CDR2 SFDVKD. V was trimmed by 7 bases and J by 1 base, leaving 6 bases between them. This CDR3 contains 13 residues. The CDR3 here is CATRDKNTGELFF. The CDR3 coding sequence is TGTGCCACCAGAGACAAGAACACCGGGGAGCTGTTTTTT.

The gene calls are TRBV4-3 and TRBJ2-7; unclear D gene. The length of the CDR3 is 15 residues. Germline CDR1 LGHNA, CDR2 YSLEER. Trimming stripped 1 base from V and 1 base from J, with 11 bases between. The CDR3 bases are TGCGCCAGCAGCCAAGCAAACTGGGGTTCCTACGAGCAGTACTTC. Translated, it gives CASSQANWGSYEQYF.

This clonotype has just a few counts. This rearrangement joins TRBV5-1 to TRBJ1-4, with 8 bases matching TRBD1. This CDR3 contains 15 residues. Germline V gene lookup returns CDR1 SGHRS and CDR2 YFSETQ. The V and J ends lost 4 bases and 7 bases, in that order; junction bases with no gene match: 9. In nucleotides, the CDR3 is TGCGCCAGCAGCCTAGGACAGGGTATCGGTGAAAAACTGTTTTTT. Translated: CASSLGQGIGEKLFF.

About this clonotype: The junction does not match germline at one end; this may be a read error. The J gene is TRBJ1-1, the V gene TRBV5-1; perhaps TRBD1 as D (6 bases). The CDR3 sequence is 15 residues long. The germline V gene encodes CDR1 SGHRS and CDR2 YFSETQ. The CDR3 region has the DNA TGCGCCAGCAGCCCCTACCAGGGGCTGAACTCTGAAGCTTTCTTT. Its translation: CASSPYQGLNSEAFF.

This clonotype was picked up a small number of times. The rearrangement links TRBV4-3 to TRBJ1-1, with D unresolved. V was cut by 0 bases and J by 3 bases, with 17 bases left in between. Germline V gives CDR1 LGHNA, CDR2 YSLEER. The CDR3 has 17 amino acids. As DNA, the CDR3 is TGCGCCAGCAGCCAAGACTTTTTTTTACGGGATCACACTGAAGCTTTCTTT. Residues: CASSQDFFLRDHTEAFF.

This sequence joins TRBV5-5 and TRBJ1-1; D is unresolved. The CDR3 runs 14 residues. Germline-derived CDR1 and CDR2 are SGHKS and YYEKEE (reference sequence). V lost 2 bases, J lost 3 bases, and 11 bases lay in between. The CDR3 protein is CASSLFPSDTEAFF. The CDR3 DNA reads as TGTGCCAGCAGCTTATTTCCGTCGGACACTGAAGCTTTCTTT.

The chain is built from TRBV11-2 and TRBJ2-2; D is undetermined. V lost 1 base to trimming and J lost 9 bases, with 18 bases between them. From germline, CDR1 is SGHAT and CDR2 FQNNGV. The CDR3 runs 16 residues. The CDR3 protein is CASSLGGAIEGRELFF. Written as DNA, the CDR3 is TGTGCCAGCAGCTTAGGAGGAGCAATAGAAGGTCGGGAGCTGTTTTTT.

This chain connects TRBV11-1 to TRBJ2-7; no clear D. The CDR3 is 13 amino acids. CDR1 is SGHAT and CDR2 is FQDESV in the germline V gene (reference sequence). The V end was cut by 2 bases, the J end by 2 bases, with 7 bases between. CDR3: CASSLSRTYEQYF. DNA for the CDR3: TGTGCCAGCAGCTTATCCCGGACCTACGAGCAGTACTTC.

This chain joins TRBV5-5 and TRBJ2-7; maybe TRBD2 (6 bases). This CDR3 region has 13 residues. Trimming cost V 4 bases and J 3 bases, with 11 bases left between them. Germline lookup yields CDR1 SGHKS and CDR2 YYEKEE (reference sequence). The CDR3 loop is CASSRRVFYEQYF. CDR3 bases: TGTGCCAGCAGCCGGAGGGTCTTCTACGAGCAGTACTTC.

This chain connects TRBV28 to TRBJ2-5, with 8 bases aligning to TRBD1. The J segment lost 3 bases and the V segment lost 4 bases, leaving 4 bases of the junction unmatched. Germline V gene sequence: CDR1 MDHEN, CDR2 SYDVKM. The CDR3 sequence is 14 residues long. As DNA, the CDR3 is TGTGCCAGCAGTTCGCAGACAGGGGAAGAGACCCAGTACTTC. It codes for CASSSQTGEETQYF. Full variable domain (outside the CDR3, taken from reference TRBV28 and TRBJ2-5): DVKVTQSSRYLVKRTGEKVFLECVQDMDHENMFWYRQDPGLGLRLIYFSYDVKMKEKGDIPEGYSVSREKKERFSLILESASTNQTSMYLCASSSQTGEETQYFGPGTRLLVL.

The CDR3 DNA reads TGCGCCAGCAGCCAATCGCGGGGGTACTACAATGAGCAGTTCTTC. This encodes CASSQSRGYYNEQFF. The rearrangement joins TRBV4-3 to TRBJ2-1, with TRBD2 matching over 7 bases. The CDR3 totals 15 residues. The germline CDR1 and CDR2 sequences are LGHNA and YSLEER. Trimming removed 2 bases from V and 3 bases from J; junction bases left unmatched: 4.

The chain combines TRBV10-3 with TRBJ2-4; unclear D gene. Trimming left V 0 bases short and J 0 bases short, with 9 bases between. The CDR3 runs to 16 residues. Germline CDR1 is ENHRY and CDR2 is SYGVKD. CDR3 DNA: TGTGCCATCAGTGAGTCCATTAACCTAGCCAAAAACATTCAGTACTTC. Its translation is CAISESINLAKNIQYF.

This clonotype was counted at least ten times. The chain joins TRBV29-1 to TRBJ2-7; 11 bases agree with TRBD2. The CDR3 sequence is 15 residues long. J lost 1 base, V lost 0 bases, and 2 bases had no gene match. Per the germline V gene, CDR1 is SQVTM and CDR2 is ANQGSEA. In nucleotides, the CDR3 is TGCAGCGTTGAAGATAGACTAGCGGGGTCCTACGAGCAGTACTTC. It codes for CSVEDRLAGSYEQYF.

This clonotype was observed at least ten times. The chain couples TRBV27 to TRBJ2-3; perhaps TRBD2 as D (6 bases). Germline values: CDR1 MNHEY, CDR2 SMNVEV (reference sequence). V was clipped by 6 bases and J by 0 bases, with 16 bases between them. The CDR3 totals 16 residues. The CDR3 DNA is TGTGCCAGCAGCCCCTATGCGGGGACTAGCACAGATACGCAGTATTTT. This codes for CASSPYAGTSTDTQYF.

V is TRBV6-5 and J is TRBJ2-2, with D maybe TRBD2 (7 bases). Germline CDR1 reads MNHEY; CDR2 reads SVGAGI. V shed 2 bases and J shed 2 bases, with 18 bases lying between them. The CDR3 has 18 residues. The CDR3 spells CASSYIPRGAPNTGELFF. For the CDR3, the DNA is TGTGCCAGCAGTTACATCCCCCGGGGGGCGCCCAACACCGGGGAGCTGTTTTTT.

This clonotype was counted a few times. The chain couples TRBV4-3 to TRBJ1-6; a weak D match, TRBD1 (5 bases). Trimming left V 1 base short and J 3 bases short, with 10 bases between. The V gene's germline CDR1 is LGHNA and CDR2 YSLEER. The CDR3 extends over 16 amino acids. CDR3 DNA: TGCGCCAGCAGCCAAGTTCTACAGGTCTATAATTCACCCCTCCACTTT. Translating gives CASSQVLQVYNSPLHF.

This clonotype was seen many times. The rearrangement joins TRBV2 to TRBJ2-3; a weak D match, TRBD2 (6 bases). CDR1 and CDR2 (germline): SNHLY, FYNNEI. V was trimmed by 6 bases and J by 4 bases, leaving 17 bases between them. The CDR3 extends over 15 amino acids. This CDR3 is CASRGGRLGADTQYF. CDR3 coding DNA: TGTGCCAGCAGGGGGGGACGGCTGGGGGCAGATACGCAGTATTTT. The full variable domain, its missing parts supplied by reference TRBV2 and TRBJ2-3, is EPEVTQTPSHQVTQMGQEVILRCVPISNHLYFYWYRQILGQKVEFLVSFYNNEISEKSEIFDDQFSVERPDGSNFTLKIRSTKLEDSAMYFCASRGGRLGADTQYFGPGTRLTVL.

V usage is TRBV7-3 and J usage is TRBJ2-7; no clear D. This CDR3 has 11 residues. Looked up from germline, CDR1 is SGHTA and CDR2 is FQGTGA. V gave up 6 bases and J gave up 4 bases, with 7 bases separating them. The CDR3 reads CASRRHYEQYF. The CDR3 DNA is TGTGCCAGCAGGCGACATTACGAGCAGTACTTC.

V and J are TRBV14 and TRBJ2-2, with 7 bases lining up with TRBD2. Germline-derived CDR1 and CDR2 are SGHDN and FVKESK. V was pared by 1 base and J by 6 bases, with 5 bases of the junction left unmatched. The length of the CDR3 is 15 residues. The CDR3 DNA reads TGTGCCAGCAGCCAAGTCTCGGGGGGAGCCGGGGAGCTGTTTTTT. It is translated as CASSQVSGGAGELFF.

V is TRBV28 and J is TRBJ2-1, with TRBD2 as a possible D gene (6 bases). CDR1 MDHEN and CDR2 SYDVKM come from the germline V gene. The CDR3 is 15 residues long. V dropped 5 bases and J dropped 10 bases, with 21 bases sitting between them. In DNA form, the CDR3 reads TGTGCCAGCAGTGAGCTAGCGCGGGGTATAAAGGAGCAGTTCTTC. This codes for CASSELARGIKEQFF. Supplemented by reference TRBV28 and TRBJ2-1, the full variable domain reads DVKVTQSSRYLVKRTGEKVFLECVQDMDHENMFWYRQDPGLGLRLIYFSYDVKMKEKGDIPEGYSVSREKKERFSLILESASTNQTSMYLCASSELARGIKEQFFGPGTRLTVL.

The chain recombines TRBV6-1 with TRBJ2-7; 8 bases fit TRBD2. The CDR3 covers 17 residues. V was pared by 6 bases and J by 0 bases, with 13 bases of the junction left unmatched. Germline V gene lookup returns CDR1 MNHNS and CDR2 SASEGT. CDR3 loop: CASSNTAWSGSSYEQYF. CDR3 nucleotide sequence: TGTGCCAGCAGCAACACCGCTTGGAGCGGGAGCTCCTACGAGCAGTACTTC.

Many counts were recorded for this clonotype. This chain joins TRBV7-9 and TRBJ2-1; 7 nucleotides agree with TRBD2. Per germline, CDR1 SEHNR and CDR2 FQNEAQ (reference sequence). The V gene end was trimmed by 5 bases and the J gene end by 0 bases; junction bases not matched to a gene: 7. This CDR3 spans 16 amino acids. CDR3 sequence (DNA): TGTGCCAGCAGCCCTAATGCGGGGGTCTCCTACAATGAGCAGTTCTTC. Translating it yields CASSPNAGVSYNEQFF. The full variable domain, completed using reference TRBV7-9 and TRBJ2-1, is DTGVSQNPRHKITKRGQNVTFRCDPISEHNRLYWYRQTLGQGPEFLTYFQNEAQLEKSRLLSDRFSAERPKGSFSTLEIQRTEQGDSAMYLCASSPNAGVSYNEQFFGPGTRLTVL.

This clonotype has a handful of counts. The V call is TRBV12-3 or TRBV12-4, the J call TRBJ2-3, with D possibly being TRBD2 (5 bases). The CDR3 runs 13 residues. Trimming cost V 6 bases and J 6 bases, with 13 bases left between them. The CDR3 nucleotides read TGTGCCAGCAGCGGACTCCTGCGGGATACGCAGTATTTT. It yields the protein CASSGLLRDTQYF.

This clonotype was counted only a few times. The chain uses TRBV5-1 and TRBJ2-7; D may be TRBD1 (6 bases). The CDR3 covers 14 residues. The germline V and J ends were trimmed by 0 bases and 4 bases, with 11 bases remaining between them. The V gene's germline CDR1 is SGHRS and CDR2 YFSETQ. The CDR3 region is CASSLEQGWYEQYF. CDR3 nucleotide sequence: TGCGCCAGCAGCTTGGAACAGGGATGGTACGAGCAGTACTTC.

This clonotype has only a few counts. The chain is built from TRBV28 and TRBJ1-1; maybe TRBD1 (6 bases). V lost 3 bases, J lost 1 base, and 9 bases lay in between. This CDR3 has 14 residues. Germline V gives CDR1 MDHEN, CDR2 SYDVKM. CDR3 nucleotides: TGTGCCAGCAGTTTTGAAGGGGGGAACACTGAAGCTTTCTTT. Its protein product is CASSFEGGNTEAFF. The whole variable domain, remainder taken from reference TRBV28 and TRBJ1-1, is DVKVTQSSRYLVKRTGEKVFLECVQDMDHENMFWYRQDPGLGLRLIYFSYDVKMKEKGDIPEGYSVSREKKERFSLILESASTNQTSMYLCASSFEGGNTEAFFGQGTRLTVV.

This chain uses TRBV5-6 with TRBJ2-3; D uncertain. This CDR3 contains 13 residues. The V end lost 0 bases, the J end lost 3 bases, and 5 bases lay between the germline ends. CDR1 is SGHDT, CDR2 YYEEEE, per germline. CDR3 bases: TGTGCCAGCAGCTTGGACGTAACAGATACGCAGTATTTT. Its protein product is CASSLDVTDTQYF. The full variable domain, rest sourced from reference TRBV5-6 and TRBJ2-3, is DAGVTQSPTHLIKTRGQQVTLRCSPKSGHDTVSWYQQALGQGPQFIFQYYEEEERQRGNFPDRFSGHQFPNYSSELNVNALLLGDSALYLCASSLDVTDTQYFGPGTRLTVL.